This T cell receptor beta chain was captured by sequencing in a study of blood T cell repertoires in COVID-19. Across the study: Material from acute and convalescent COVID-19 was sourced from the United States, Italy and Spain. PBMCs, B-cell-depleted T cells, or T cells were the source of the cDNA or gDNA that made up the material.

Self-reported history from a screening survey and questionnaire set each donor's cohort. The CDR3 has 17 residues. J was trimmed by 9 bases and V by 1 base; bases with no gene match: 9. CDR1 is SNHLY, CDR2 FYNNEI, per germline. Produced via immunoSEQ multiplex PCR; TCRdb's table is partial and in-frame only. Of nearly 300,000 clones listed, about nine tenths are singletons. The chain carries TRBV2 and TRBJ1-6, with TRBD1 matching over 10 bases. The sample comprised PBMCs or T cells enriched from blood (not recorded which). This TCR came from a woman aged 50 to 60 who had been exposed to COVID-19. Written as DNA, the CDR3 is TGTGCCAGCAGTGAAGAGCAGACAGGGGGCGGCGGTTCACCCCTCCACTTT. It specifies CASSEEQTGGGGSPLHF.